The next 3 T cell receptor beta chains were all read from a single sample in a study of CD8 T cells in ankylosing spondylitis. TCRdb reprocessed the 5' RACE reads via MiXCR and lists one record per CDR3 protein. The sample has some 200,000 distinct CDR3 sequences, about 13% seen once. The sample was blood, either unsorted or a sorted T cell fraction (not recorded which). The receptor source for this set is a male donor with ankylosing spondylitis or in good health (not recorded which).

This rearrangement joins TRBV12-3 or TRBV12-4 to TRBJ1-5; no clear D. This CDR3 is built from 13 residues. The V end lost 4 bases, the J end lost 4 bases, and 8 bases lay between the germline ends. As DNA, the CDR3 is TGTGCCAGCAGTTATTCAGCGAATCAGCCCCAGCATTTT. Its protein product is CASSYSANQPQHF.

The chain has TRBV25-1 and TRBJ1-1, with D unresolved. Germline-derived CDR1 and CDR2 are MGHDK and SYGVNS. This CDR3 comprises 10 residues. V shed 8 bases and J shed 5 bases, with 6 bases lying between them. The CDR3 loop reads CASFKTEAFF. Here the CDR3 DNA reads TGTGCCAGCTTCAAGACTGAAGCTTTCTTT.

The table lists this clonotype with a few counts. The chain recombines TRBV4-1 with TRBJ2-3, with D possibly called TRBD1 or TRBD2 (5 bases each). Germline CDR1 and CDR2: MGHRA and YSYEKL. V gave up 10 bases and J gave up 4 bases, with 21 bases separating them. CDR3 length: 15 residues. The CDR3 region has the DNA TGCGCCACCCTGGGGGAGCAGGGAATTGCAGATACGCAGTATTTT. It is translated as CATLGEQGIADTQYF.